This TCR beta chain was recorded in a study of beta chain features in type 1 diabetes. General observations from the study: Compared with healthy donors, patients appeared to share more similar naive, central memory and regulatory TCRB repertoires. Significant though moderate, a shortening of TCRB CDR3s appeared in all four CD4+ subsets of Type 1 diabetes patients.

CD4+ naive, central memory, regulatory and stem cell-like memory subsets were isolated by sorting on CD45RO/CCR7/CD25/CD127/CD95/CD27. Reverse transcription of all isolated RNA meant that expressed TCRB transcripts were sequenced. Samples of naive, central memory and regulatory T cells yielded a mean of approximately 3.9 million reads. The protocol was immunoSEQ multiplex PCR, while the TCRdb copy is restricted to in-frame clones and leaves out a portion. In the table there are approximately 240,000 clones, 16% of which are singletons. In the case of this clone: Antigen unknown.

The CDR3 contains 14 residues. Germline CDR1 ENHRY, CDR2 SYGVKD. After removal of 8 bases from V and 3 bases from J, the junction contained 8 bases not matched to a gene. The sample consisted of naive CD4+ T cells from blood. The chain employs TRBV10-3 and TRBJ2-7, with 9 positions matching TRBD2. The receptor comes from a man under 40 with type 1 diabetes. CDR3 bases: TGTGCCATCGGTTCTAGCGGGACGCACTACGAGCAGTACTTC. It translates to CAIGSSGTHYEQYF.